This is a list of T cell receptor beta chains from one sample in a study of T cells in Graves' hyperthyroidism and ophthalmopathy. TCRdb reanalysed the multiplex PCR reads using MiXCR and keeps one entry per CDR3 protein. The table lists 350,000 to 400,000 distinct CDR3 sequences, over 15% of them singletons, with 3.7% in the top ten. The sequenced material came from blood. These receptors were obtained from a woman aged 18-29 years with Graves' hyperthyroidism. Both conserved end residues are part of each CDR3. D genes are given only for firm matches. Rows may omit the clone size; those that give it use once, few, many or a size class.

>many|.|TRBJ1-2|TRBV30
CAWSGQGGYGYTF
TGTGCCTGGAGCGGGCAGGGTGGCTATGGCTACACCTTC
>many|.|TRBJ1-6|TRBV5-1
CASSLVEDINSPLHF
TGCGCCAGCAGCTTGGTGGAGGACATTAATTCACCCCTCCACTTT
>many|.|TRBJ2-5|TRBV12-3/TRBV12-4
CASSFPGEETQYF
TGTGCCAGCAGTTTTCCGGGGGAAGAGACCCAGTACTTC
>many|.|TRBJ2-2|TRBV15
CATSRDGNTGELFF
TGTGCCACCAGCAGAGATGGTAACACCGGGGAGCTGTTTTTT
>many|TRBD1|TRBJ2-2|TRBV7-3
CASSPQGQGTGELFF
TGTGCCAGCAGCCCCCAGGGACAGGGCACCGGGGAGCTGTTTTTT
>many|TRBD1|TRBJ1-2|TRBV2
CASSLGQVTGGYTF
TGTGCCAGCAGTCTTGGACAGGTGACAGGGGGCTACACCTTC
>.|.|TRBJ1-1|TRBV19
CASSNSRATEAFF
TGTGCCAGTAGTAATTCGAGGGCCACTGAAGCTTTCTTT
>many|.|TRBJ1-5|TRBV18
CASSPPGDQPQHF
TGTGCCAGCTCACCCCCAGGGGATCAGCCCCAGCATTTT
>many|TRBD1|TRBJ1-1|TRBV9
CASSELQGAVAEAFF
TGTGCCAGCAGCGAGCTACAGGGGGCCGTCGCTGAAGCTTTCTTT
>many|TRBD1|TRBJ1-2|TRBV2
CASSATFGTGATYGYTF
TGTGCCAGCAGTGCTACTTTTGGAACAGGGGCAACCTATGGCTACACCTTC
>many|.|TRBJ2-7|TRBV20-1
CSARTNGDEQYF
TGCAGTGCTAGGACCAATGGTGACGAGCAGTACTTC
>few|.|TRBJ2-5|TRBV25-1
CASSEFAGPLGETQYF
TGTGCCAGCAGTGAATTCGCGGGGCCGTTGGGTGAGACCCAGTACTTC
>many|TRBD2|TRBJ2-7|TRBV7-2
CASSRGGRQSSYEQYF
TGTGCCAGCAGTCGGGGGGGTAGACAGAGCTCCTACGAGCAGTACTTC
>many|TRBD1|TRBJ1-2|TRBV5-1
CASSLDRRTGVNYGYTF
TGCGCCAGCAGCTTGGATCGTCGGACAGGGGTCAACTATGGCTACACCTTC
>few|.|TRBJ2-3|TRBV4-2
CASSQAGGGADTQYF
TGTGCCAGCAGCCAAGCCGGGGGTGGTGCAGATACGCAGTATTTT
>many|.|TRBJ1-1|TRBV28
CASTPSGRNEDAFF
TGTGCCAGCACCCCTTCTGGACGGAATGAGGATGCTTTCTTT
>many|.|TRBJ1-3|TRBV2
CASSEDQLGNTIYF
TGTGCCAGCAGTGAAGATCAGCTCGGAAACACCATATATTTT
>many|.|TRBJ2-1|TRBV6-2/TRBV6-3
CASSWGGEYNEQFF
TGTGCCAGCAGTTGGGGGGGCGAATACAATGAGCAGTTCTTC
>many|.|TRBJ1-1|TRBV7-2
CASSFGSYSNTEAFF
TGTGCCAGCAGCTTTGGTTCGTATTCGAACACTGAAGCTTTCTTT
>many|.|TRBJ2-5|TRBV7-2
CASSLGQGYQETQYF
TGTGCCAGCAGCTTAGGCCAGGGATACCAAGAGACCCAGTACTTC
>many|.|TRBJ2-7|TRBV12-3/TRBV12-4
CASSDGGAAYEQYF
TGTGCCAGCAGTGATGGGGGCGCCGCCTACGAGCAGTACTTC
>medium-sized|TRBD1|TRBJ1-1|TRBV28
CASSFGGQGITEAFF
TGTGCCAGCAGTTTCGGGGGACAGGGGATCACTGAAGCTTTCTTT
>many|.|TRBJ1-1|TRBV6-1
CASTNPVGTEAFF
TGTGCCAGCACTAACCCGGTTGGCACTGAAGCTTTCTTT
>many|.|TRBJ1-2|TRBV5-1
CASSLGGRYGYTF
TGCGCCAGCAGCCTGGGAGGGAGGTACGGCTACACCTTC
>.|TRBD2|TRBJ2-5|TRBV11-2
CASSLFLTRGGRETQYF
TGTGCCAGCAGCTTATTTTTAACTCGGGGGGGTAGGGAGACCCAGTACTTC
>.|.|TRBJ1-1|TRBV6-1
CASSGRGVTSDPNTEAFF
TGTGCCAGCAGTGGGAGGGGGGTGACATCCGATCCGAACACTGAAGCTTTCTTT
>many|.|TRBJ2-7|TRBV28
CASSPRGQFYEQYF
TGTGCCAGCAGCCCCCGCGGGCAGTTCTACGAGCAGTACTTC
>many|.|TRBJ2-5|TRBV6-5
CASMYGDSQETQYF
TGTGCCAGCATGTACGGAGATTCCCAAGAGACCCAGTACTTC
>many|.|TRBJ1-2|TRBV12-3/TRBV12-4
CASSFRRATGQNGYTF
TGTGCCAGCAGTTTTCGCCGGGCGACGGGGCAGAATGGCTACACCTTC